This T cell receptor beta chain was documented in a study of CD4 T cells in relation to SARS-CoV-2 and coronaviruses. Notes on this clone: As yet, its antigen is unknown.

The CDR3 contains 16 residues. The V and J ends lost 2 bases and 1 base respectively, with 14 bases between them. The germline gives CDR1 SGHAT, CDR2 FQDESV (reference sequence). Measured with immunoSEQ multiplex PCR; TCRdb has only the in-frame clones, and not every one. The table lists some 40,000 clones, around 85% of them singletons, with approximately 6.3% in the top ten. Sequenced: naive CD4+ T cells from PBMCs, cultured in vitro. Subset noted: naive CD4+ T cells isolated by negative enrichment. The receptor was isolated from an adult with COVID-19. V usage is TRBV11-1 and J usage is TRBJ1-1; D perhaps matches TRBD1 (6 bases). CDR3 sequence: CASSLRTVGGNTEAFF. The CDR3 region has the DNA TGTGCCAGCAGCTTAAGGACGGTAGGGGGGAACACTGAAGCTTTCTTT.